This T cell receptor beta chain was recorded in a study of PD-1 blockade in classical Hodgkin lymphoma. Notes on the study in general: Reported baseline diversity: healthy donors highest, relapsed/refractory patients lowest. Significantly greater TCR diversity emerged by C4D1 in CD4+ cells but not CD8+ cells. Baseline diversity in complete responders resembled that of newly diagnosed patients.

Each patient's relapse followed autologous stem cell transplantation, and brentuximab vedotin exposure varied. Magnetic negative selection served to purify CD4+ T cells out of PBMCs that had been thawed. Complete response, partial response or progressive disease constituted the best responses recorded. The germline gives CDR1 SGHDT, CDR2 YYEEEE. The CDR3 covers 16 residues. V dropped 0 bases and J dropped 9; count of bases not matched to a gene: 8. Concerning this clone: Its antigen is undetermined.

This table comes from immunoSEQ multiplex PCR, and its TCRdb copy is limited to in-frame clones, with some not included. The sample has about 15,000 clones, about 82% seen once. This chain connects TRBV5-6 to TRBJ1-6; 8 nucleotides agree with TRBD1. This TCR came from a human donor with classical Hodgkin lymphoma. The input for sequencing was CD4+ T cells from blood, taken at baseline. The chain's CDR3 is CASSLVHPGTGSPLHF. The CDR3 region has the DNA TGTGCCAGCAGCTTGGTCCATCCAGGGACAGGTTCACCCCTCCACTTT.